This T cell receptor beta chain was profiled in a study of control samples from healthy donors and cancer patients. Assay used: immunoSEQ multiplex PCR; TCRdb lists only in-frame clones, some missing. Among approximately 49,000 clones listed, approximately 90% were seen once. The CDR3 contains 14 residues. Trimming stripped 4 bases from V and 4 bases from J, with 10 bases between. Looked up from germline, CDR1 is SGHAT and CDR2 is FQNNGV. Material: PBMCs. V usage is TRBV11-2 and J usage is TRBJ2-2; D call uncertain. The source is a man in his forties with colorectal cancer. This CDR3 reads CASSSIKSTGELFF. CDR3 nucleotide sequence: TGTGCCAGCAGCTCAATAAAGAGCACCGGGGAGCTGTTTTTT.